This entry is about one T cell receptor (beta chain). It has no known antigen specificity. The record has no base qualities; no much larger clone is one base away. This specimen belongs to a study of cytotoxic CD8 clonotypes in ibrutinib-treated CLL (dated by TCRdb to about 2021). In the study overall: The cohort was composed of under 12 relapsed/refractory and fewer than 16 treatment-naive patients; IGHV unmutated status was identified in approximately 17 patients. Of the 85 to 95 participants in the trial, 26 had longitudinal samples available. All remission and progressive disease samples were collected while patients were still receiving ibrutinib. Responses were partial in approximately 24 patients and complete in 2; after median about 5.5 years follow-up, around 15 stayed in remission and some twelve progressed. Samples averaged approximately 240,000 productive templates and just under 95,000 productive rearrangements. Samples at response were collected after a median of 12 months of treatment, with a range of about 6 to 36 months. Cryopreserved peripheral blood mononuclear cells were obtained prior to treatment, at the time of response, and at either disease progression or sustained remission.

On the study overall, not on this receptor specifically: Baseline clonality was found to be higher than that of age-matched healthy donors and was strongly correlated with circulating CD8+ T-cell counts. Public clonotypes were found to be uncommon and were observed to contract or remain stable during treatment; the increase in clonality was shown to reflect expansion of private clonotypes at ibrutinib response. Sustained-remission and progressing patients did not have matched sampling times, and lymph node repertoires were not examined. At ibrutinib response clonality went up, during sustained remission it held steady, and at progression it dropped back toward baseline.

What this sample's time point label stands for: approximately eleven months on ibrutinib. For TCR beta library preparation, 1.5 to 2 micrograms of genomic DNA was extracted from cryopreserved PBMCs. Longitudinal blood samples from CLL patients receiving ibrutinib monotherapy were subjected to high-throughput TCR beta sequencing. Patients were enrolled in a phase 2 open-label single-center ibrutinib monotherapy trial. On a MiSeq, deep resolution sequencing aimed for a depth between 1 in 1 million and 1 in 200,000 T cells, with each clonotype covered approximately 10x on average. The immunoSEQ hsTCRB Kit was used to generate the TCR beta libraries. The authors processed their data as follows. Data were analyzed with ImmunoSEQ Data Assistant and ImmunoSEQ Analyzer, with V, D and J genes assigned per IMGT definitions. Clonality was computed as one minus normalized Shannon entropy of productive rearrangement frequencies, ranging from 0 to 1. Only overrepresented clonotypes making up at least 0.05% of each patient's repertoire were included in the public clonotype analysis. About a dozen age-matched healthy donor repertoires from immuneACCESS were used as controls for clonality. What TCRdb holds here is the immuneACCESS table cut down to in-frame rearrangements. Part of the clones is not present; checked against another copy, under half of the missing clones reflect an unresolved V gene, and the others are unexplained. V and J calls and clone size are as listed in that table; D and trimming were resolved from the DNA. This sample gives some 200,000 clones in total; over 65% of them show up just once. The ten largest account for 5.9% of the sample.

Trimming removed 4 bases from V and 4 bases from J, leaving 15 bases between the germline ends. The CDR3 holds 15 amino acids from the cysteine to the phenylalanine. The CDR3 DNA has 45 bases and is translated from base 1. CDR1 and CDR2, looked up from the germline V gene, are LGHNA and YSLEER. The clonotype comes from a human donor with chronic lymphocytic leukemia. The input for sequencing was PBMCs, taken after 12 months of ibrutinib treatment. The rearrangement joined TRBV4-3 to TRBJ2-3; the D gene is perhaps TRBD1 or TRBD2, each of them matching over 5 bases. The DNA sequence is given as TGCGCCAGCAGCCTGGCCGGGACCGCCGCAGATACGCAGTATTTT. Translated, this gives CASSLAGTAADTQYF.